A selection of T cell receptor beta chains follows, all from one sample in a study of Ad26.COV2.S vaccination and SARS-CoV-2 variants. The assay was immunoSEQ multiplex PCR, and TCRdb's table has in-frame clones only and misses some. The data show roughly 420,000 clones, roughly 89% seen once. The sample in question was peripheral blood, obtained in a trial of Ad26.COV2.S vaccine versus placebo. Receptors originate from a person aged 18-65 years who received the Ad26.COV2.S COVID-19 vaccine or a placebo. Each CDR3 is given with its conserved first and last residue. Each record gives: clone size, CDR3 length, D gene, J gene, V gene, CDR3 protein, CDR3 DNA. The D gene is left open where the match is weak. Only some rows state a clone size, as once, few, many or a class for expanded clones.

clone size: -; CDR3 length: 13; D gene: -; J gene: TRBJ2-1; V gene: TRBV20-1; CDR3 protein: CSASYGEWNEQFF; CDR3 DNA: TGCAGTGCTAGTTACGGGGAGTGGAATGAGCAGTTCTTC
clone size: -; CDR3 length: 15; D gene: -; J gene: TRBJ1-4; V gene: TRBV28; CDR3 protein: CASRVFSQGNEKLFF; CDR3 DNA: TGTGCCAGCAGAGTTTTCTCCCAGGGAAATGAAAAACTGTTTTTT
clone size: -; CDR3 length: 16; D gene: -; J gene: TRBJ1-2; V gene: TRBV19; CDR3 protein: CASSIDLESGDYGYTF; CDR3 DNA: TGTGCCAGTAGTATAGATCTTGAGTCTGGCGACTATGGCTACACCTTC
clone size: -; CDR3 length: 13; D gene: TRBD1; J gene: TRBJ1-2; V gene: TRBV7-2; CDR3 protein: CATAALTGGGYTF; CDR3 DNA: TGTGCCACCGCGGCACTAACAGGGGGTGGCTACACCTTC
clone size: -; CDR3 length: 13; D gene: TRBD1; J gene: TRBJ2-2; V gene: TRBV10-3; CDR3 protein: CALRTGNTGELFF; CDR3 DNA: TGTGCCTTAAGGACAGGGAACACCGGGGAGCTGTTTTTT
clone size: -; CDR3 length: 16; D gene: TRBD2; J gene: TRBJ2-2; V gene: TRBV27; CDR3 protein: CASTEAGGAGAGELFF; CDR3 DNA: TGTGCCAGCACCGAGGCGGGGGGAGCGGGAGCCGGGGAGCTGTTTTTT
clone size: -; CDR3 length: 13; D gene: -; J gene: TRBJ2-1; V gene: TRBV10-3; CDR3 protein: CAISGVGYNEQFF; CDR3 DNA: TGTGCCATCAGTGGAGTAGGCTACAATGAGCAGTTCTTC
clone size: -; CDR3 length: 12; D gene: -; J gene: TRBJ1-2; V gene: TRBV7-2; CDR3 protein: CASSLYTGYYTF; CDR3 DNA: TGTGCCAGCAGCTTGTATACAGGGTACTACACCTTC
clone size: -; CDR3 length: 15; D gene: -; J gene: TRBJ1-4; V gene: TRBV5-1; CDR3 protein: CASSPPGIGGEKLFF; CDR3 DNA: TGCGCCAGCAGCCCCCCAGGGATTGGAGGTGAAAAACTGTTTTTT
clone size: -; CDR3 length: 12; D gene: -; J gene: TRBJ2-6; V gene: TRBV14; CDR3 protein: CASSQVFGVLTF; CDR3 DNA: TGTGCCAGCAGCCAAGTATTCGGGGTCCTGACTTTC
clone size: -; CDR3 length: 15; D gene: -; J gene: TRBJ1-1; V gene: TRBV5-5; CDR3 protein: CASSISPTANTEAFF; CDR3 DNA: TGTGCCAGCAGCATCTCCCCGACAGCGAACACTGAAGCTTTCTTT
clone size: -; CDR3 length: 15; D gene: -; J gene: TRBJ1-5; V gene: TRBV3-1/TRBV3-2; CDR3 protein: CASSQDLPAEGPQHF; CDR3 DNA: TGTGCCAGCAGCCAAGACCTACCGGCCGAGGGACCCCAGCATTTT
clone size: once; CDR3 length: 17; D gene: TRBD1; J gene: TRBJ1-4; V gene: TRBV5-1; CDR3 protein: CASSLSPSGQGTAKLFF; CDR3 DNA: TGCGCCAGCAGCTTGTCGCCCTCCGGACAGGGAACGGCAAAACTGTTTTTT
clone size: -; CDR3 length: 11; D gene: -; J gene: TRBJ2-7; V gene: TRBV6-5; CDR3 protein: CASSLDDEQYF; CDR3 DNA: TGTGCCAGCAGTTTGGATGACGAGCAGTACTTC
clone size: -; CDR3 length: 11; D gene: -; J gene: TRBJ1-1; V gene: TRBV7-8; CDR3 protein: CASSLAAEAFF; CDR3 DNA: TGTGCCAGCAGTCTAGCCGCTGAAGCTTTCTTT
clone size: -; CDR3 length: 15; D gene: TRBD1; J gene: TRBJ1-5; V gene: TRBV7-9; CDR3 protein: CASSSDHRGEQPQHF; CDR3 DNA: TGTGCCAGCAGCTCCGATCACAGGGGAGAACAGCCCCAGCATTTT
clone size: -; CDR3 length: 16; D gene: -; J gene: TRBJ1-1; V gene: TRBV4-2; CDR3 protein: CASSHGGSFEGTEAFF; CDR3 DNA: TGTGCCAGCAGCCACGGGGGGAGTTTCGAGGGCACTGAAGCTTTCTTT
clone size: -; CDR3 length: 15; D gene: TRBD2; J gene: TRBJ2-1; V gene: TRBV5-1; CDR3 protein: CASSHPSGGLHEQFF; CDR3 DNA: TGCGCCAGCAGCCACCCTAGCGGGGGCTTGCATGAGCAGTTCTTC
clone size: -; CDR3 length: 16; D gene: TRBD2; J gene: TRBJ2-3; V gene: TRBV3-1/TRBV3-2; CDR3 protein: CASSQAQRGGTDTQYF; CDR3 DNA: TGTGCCAGCAGCCAGGCGCAGCGGGGGGGCACAGATACGCAGTATTTT
clone size: -; CDR3 length: 15; D gene: TRBD2; J gene: TRBJ2-7; V gene: TRBV15; CDR3 protein: CATSSEGLAPWKQYF; CDR3 DNA: TGTGCCACCAGCAGTGAGGGACTAGCTCCTTGGAAGCAGTACTTC
clone size: -; CDR3 length: 17; D gene: -; J gene: TRBJ1-2; V gene: TRBV4-3; CDR3 protein: CASSQDLLGGTSYGYTF; CDR3 DNA: TGCGCCAGCAGCCAAGATCTGTTGGGGGGCACCAGCTATGGCTACACCTTC
clone size: -; CDR3 length: 14; D gene: -; J gene: TRBJ1-1; V gene: TRBV5-1; CDR3 protein: CASSLAGVGTEAFF; CDR3 DNA: TGCGCCAGCAGCTTGGCCGGGGTCGGTACTGAAGCTTTCTTT
clone size: -; CDR3 length: 13; D gene: -; J gene: TRBJ1-5; V gene: TRBV27; CDR3 protein: CASRNRANQPQHF; CDR3 DNA: TGTGCCAGCAGGAACAGGGCCAATCAGCCCCAGCATTTT
clone size: -; CDR3 length: 15; D gene: TRBD2; J gene: TRBJ2-1; V gene: TRBV7-2; CDR3 protein: CASSSSGLPGNEQFF; CDR3 DNA: TGTGCCAGCAGCTCTAGCGGGCTCCCGGGGAATGAGCAGTTCTTC
clone size: once; CDR3 length: 17; D gene: -; J gene: TRBJ1-5; V gene: TRBV28; CDR3 protein: CASSFPELSYSNQPQHF; CDR3 DNA: TGTGCCAGCAGTTTCCCAGAACTGTCCTATAGCAATCAGCCCCAGCATTTT
clone size: -; CDR3 length: 15; D gene: -; J gene: TRBJ2-7; V gene: TRBV2; CDR3 protein: CASSHRVFLFYEQYF; CDR3 DNA: TGTGCCAGCAGTCACAGGGTTTTTCTTTTCTACGAGCAGTACTTC
clone size: -; CDR3 length: 13; D gene: TRBD1; J gene: TRBJ2-4; V gene: TRBV12-3/TRBV12-4; CDR3 protein: CASSLQGANIQYF; CDR3 DNA: TGTGCCAGCAGCTTACAGGGGGCGAACATTCAGTACTTC
clone size: -; CDR3 length: 13; D gene: TRBD1; J gene: TRBJ1-1; V gene: TRBV11-2; CDR3 protein: CASSLFYGTEAFF; CDR3 DNA: TGTGCCAGCAGCCTCTTCTACGGGACAGAGGCTTTCTTT
clone size: -; CDR3 length: 18; D gene: TRBD1; J gene: TRBJ1-1; V gene: TRBV18; CDR3 protein: CASSPPATGGWFDTEAFF; CDR3 DNA: TGTGCCAGCTCACCACCGGCGACAGGGGGCTGGTTTGACACTGAAGCTTTCTTT
clone size: -; CDR3 length: 14; D gene: -; J gene: TRBJ2-1; V gene: TRBV9; CDR3 protein: CASSIRLTNNEQFF; CDR3 DNA: TGTGCCAGCAGCATCCGACTAACGAACAATGAGCAGTTCTTC
clone size: -; CDR3 length: 14; D gene: -; J gene: TRBJ2-2; V gene: TRBV11-3; CDR3 protein: CASSFAASTGELFF; CDR3 DNA: TGTGCCAGCAGTTTCGCAGCCTCCACCGGGGAGCTGTTTTTT
clone size: -; CDR3 length: 14; D gene: -; J gene: TRBJ1-1; V gene: TRBV29-1; CDR3 protein: CSGDWVGGNTEAFF; CDR3 DNA: TGCAGCGGTGATTGGGTCGGGGGGAACACTGAAGCTTTCTTT
clone size: once; CDR3 length: 13; D gene: -; J gene: TRBJ2-3; V gene: TRBV4-2; CDR3 protein: CASSQPLGDTQYF; CDR3 DNA: TGTGCCAGCAGCCAGCCCCTCGGTGATACGCAGTATTTT
clone size: few; CDR3 length: 14; D gene: -; J gene: TRBJ2-5; V gene: TRBV5-5; CDR3 protein: CASSLGQFMETQYF; CDR3 DNA: TGTGCCAGCAGCTTAGGTCAGTTTATGGAGACCCAGTACTTC
clone size: once; CDR3 length: 15; D gene: TRBD2; J gene: TRBJ2-7; V gene: TRBV5-1; CDR3 protein: CASSLSTSVTYEQYF; CDR3 DNA: TGCGCCAGCAGCTTGAGTACTAGCGTTACCTACGAGCAGTACTTC
clone size: -; CDR3 length: 12; D gene: -; J gene: TRBJ1-1; V gene: TRBV27; CDR3 protein: CASSFRGSEAFF; CDR3 DNA: TGTGCCAGCAGTTTTAGGGGGAGTGAAGCTTTCTTT
clone size: -; CDR3 length: 15; D gene: TRBD1; J gene: TRBJ2-1; V gene: TRBV5-1; CDR3 protein: CASSLETGGYYEQFF; CDR3 DNA: TGCGCCAGCAGCTTGGAGACAGGGGGGTACTATGAGCAGTTCTTC
clone size: -; CDR3 length: 16; D gene: -; J gene: TRBJ2-3; V gene: TRBV5-1; CDR3 protein: CASSLRVGARTDTQYF; CDR3 DNA: TGCGCCAGCAGCCTCAGGGTGGGGGCCCGCACAGATACGCAGTATTTT
clone size: -; CDR3 length: 14; D gene: -; J gene: TRBJ1-5; V gene: TRBV18; CDR3 protein: CASSPPGVMEPQHF; CDR3 DNA: TGTGCCAGCTCACCCCCAGGGGTTATGGAGCCCCAGCATTTT
clone size: -; CDR3 length: 14; D gene: -; J gene: TRBJ1-4; V gene: TRBV11-2; CDR3 protein: CASSLDWDGEKLFF; CDR3 DNA: TGTGCCAGCAGCTTAGACTGGGATGGAGAAAAACTGTTTTTT
clone size: -; CDR3 length: 16; D gene: -; J gene: TRBJ2-2; V gene: TRBV5-6; CDR3 protein: CASFRRGEVNTGELFF; CDR3 DNA: TGTGCCAGCTTCCGGCGGGGAGAGGTTAACACCGGGGAGCTGTTTTTT
clone size: -; CDR3 length: 15; D gene: -; J gene: TRBJ1-4; V gene: TRBV4-2; CDR3 protein: CASSQDRQNNEKLFF; CDR3 DNA: TGTGCCAGCAGCCAAGACAGACAGAATAATGAAAAACTGTTTTTT
clone size: -; CDR3 length: 14; D gene: -; J gene: TRBJ2-1; V gene: TRBV29-1; CDR3 protein: CSANRGGASNEQFF; CDR3 DNA: TGCAGCGCCAATAGGGGGGGCGCGTCCAATGAGCAGTTCTTC
clone size: -; CDR3 length: 14; D gene: -; J gene: TRBJ2-3; V gene: TRBV7-8; CDR3 protein: CASSPGPAGDTQYF; CDR3 DNA: TGTGCCAGCAGCCCCGGCCCTGCGGGAGATACGCAGTATTTT
clone size: few; CDR3 length: 15; D gene: TRBD2; J gene: TRBJ2-1; V gene: TRBV4-3; CDR3 protein: CASSRAGGPYNEQFF; CDR3 DNA: TGCGCCAGCAGCCGAGCGGGAGGCCCCTACAATGAGCAGTTCTTC